The rows below give T cell receptor beta chains drawn from one sample of a study of identical twins. TCRdb passed the 5' RACE reads through MiXCR, listing each CDR3 protein once. The table has 200,000 to 250,000 distinct CDR3 sequences, roughly 7.1% seen once. The data were also submitted as part of a second study, on T cells expressing NK-cell markers.

Sequencing was performed on CD8+ T cells sorted from blood. Every receptor here comes from a woman between 18 and 30 years old in good health. Each CDR3 is given with its conserved first and last residue. Fields, in order: J gene, D gene, V gene, clone size, CDR3 protein, CDR3 DNA. D genes are given only for firm matches. Only part of the rows carry a size: once, few, many, or a class if the clone is expanded.

J: TRBJ2-6; D: NA; V: TRBV2; size: few; CDR3: CARKSSGANVLTF; DNA: TGTGCCAGAAAGAGCTCTGGGGCCAACGTCCTGACTTTC
J: TRBJ1-1; D: NA; V: TRBV12-3/TRBV12-4; size: NA; CDR3: CASSFGQGDVGGTEAFF; DNA: TGTGCCAGCAGTTTTGGTCAGGGTGACGTAGGGGGCACTGAAGCTTTCTTT
J: TRBJ1-1; D: NA; V: TRBV27; size: few; CDR3: CASSSEVVTEAFF; DNA: TGTGCCAGCAGTTCTGAGGTAGTCACTGAAGCTTTCTTT
J: TRBJ1-1; D: NA; V: TRBV6-1; size: NA; CDR3: CASPEHKNTEAFF; DNA: TGTGCCAGCCCCGAGCATAAGAACACTGAAGCTTTCTTT
J: TRBJ2-1; D: TRBD2; V: TRBV12-3/TRBV12-4; size: many; CDR3: CASSPRLAGVAYNEQFF; DNA: TGTGCCAGCAGCCCTCGACTAGCGGGGGTTGCCTACAATGAGCAGTTCTTC
J: TRBJ2-3; D: TRBD2; V: TRBV12-3/TRBV12-4; size: NA; CDR3: CASSFSGTFDTQYF; DNA: TGTGCCAGCAGTTTTAGCGGGACGTTCGATACGCAGTATTTT
J: TRBJ2-1; D: NA; V: TRBV5-6; size: NA; CDR3: CASSLGSTYYNEQFF; DNA: TGTGCCAGCAGCTTGGGGTCCACCTATTACAATGAGCAGTTCTTC
J: TRBJ2-1; D: TRBD2; V: TRBV19; size: few; CDR3: CATKIGGGALNEQFF; DNA: TGTGCCACAAAAATAGGCGGGGGGGCTCTCAATGAGCAGTTCTTC
J: TRBJ2-1; D: TRBD2; V: TRBV14; size: many; CDR3: CASSQYTSGYNEQFF; DNA: TGTGCCAGCAGCCAATATACTAGCGGTTACAATGAGCAGTTCTTC
J: TRBJ2-1; D: NA; V: TRBV7-8; size: NA; CDR3: CAGAGTHQFF; DNA: TGTGCCGGGGCTGGGACACACCAGTTCTTC
J: TRBJ2-1; D: NA; V: TRBV7-9; size: many; CDR3: CATSDSTYNEQFF; DNA: TGTGCCACCTCTGACTCTACCTACAATGAGCAGTTCTTC